This T cell receptor (beta chain) was captured in a study of shared clonotypes between healthy human individuals. The naive CD8 fraction comprised CD45RO-negative cells positively selected for CCR7 and excluded terminally differentiated effector memory CD45RA+ cells. Donors had no recently reported acute infections or vaccinations and were HIV-negative. V lost 4 bases and J lost 6, with 15 bases in between. Germline CDR1 is LNHDA and CDR2 is SQIVND (reference sequence). CDR3 length equals 15 residues. Study conclusions and caveats: Clonotypes not shared had lower generation probabilities than those common to all four donors.

As concerns this clone: The antigen is not known.

As originally analysed: Without quality scores, immunoSEQ junctional reads could not be filtered like full-length reads. Here immunoSEQ multiplex PCR was the method, and the copy in TCRdb shows in-frame clones only, minus some. D and trimming come from the DNA, and the V and J calls and clone size come from that table. This sample yields about 2.2 million clones, of which around 93% are seen a single time; 1.5% to 2% belongs to the top ten. The chain has TRBV19 and TRBJ1-4, with D uncertain. The receptor's source is a young man in good health. Some clones in this sample may be carry-over from other donors' samples. The sequenced material came from naive CD8+ T cells from PBMCs. CDR3 sequence (DNA): TGTGCCAGTAGTAAAGGACGGACCAGTGATGAAAAACTGTTTTTT. Translated, it gives CASSKGRTSDEKLFF.